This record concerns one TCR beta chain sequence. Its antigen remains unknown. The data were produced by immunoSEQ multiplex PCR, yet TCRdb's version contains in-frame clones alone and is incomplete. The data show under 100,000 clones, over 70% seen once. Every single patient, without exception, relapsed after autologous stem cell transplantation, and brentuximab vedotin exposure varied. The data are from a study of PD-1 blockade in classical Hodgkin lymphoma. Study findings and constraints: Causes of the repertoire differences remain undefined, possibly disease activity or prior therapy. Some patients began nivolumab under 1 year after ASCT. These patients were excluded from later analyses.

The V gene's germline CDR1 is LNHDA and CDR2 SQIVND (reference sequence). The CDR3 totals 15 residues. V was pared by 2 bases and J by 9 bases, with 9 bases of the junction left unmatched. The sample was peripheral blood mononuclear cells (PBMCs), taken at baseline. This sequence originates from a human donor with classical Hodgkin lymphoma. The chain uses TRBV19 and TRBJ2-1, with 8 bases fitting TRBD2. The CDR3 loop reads CASSITGGRLSEQFF. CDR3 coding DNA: TGTGCCAGTAGTATAACTGGCGGGAGGCTTTCTGAGCAGTTCTTC.